This TCR beta chain is drawn from a study of T cells in Graves' hyperthyroidism and ophthalmopathy. Deletions cut 0 bases from V and 3 bases from J, with 6 bases between. Germline V lookup: CDR1 SQVTM, CDR2 ANQGSEA. The CDR3 covers 12 residues. Amplification yielded TCR beta CDR3 regions, with RNA transcripts as the source. A set of HTBI primers served as the primers for a first-round RT-PCR of the TCR CDR3. TCRdb processed the multiplex PCR reads anew with MiXCR; each CDR3 protein has one entry. This sample has over 350,000 distinct CDR3 sequences, with roughly 14% found just once. Each person with ophthalmopathy scored at least 3 on the Clinical Activity Score, reached NOSPECS grade 4 or higher, and had been ill under 3 months. The sample holds many counts of this clonotype.

The TCR comes from a man between 18 and 35 years old with Graves' ophthalmopathy. The rearrangement joins TRBV29-1 to TRBJ2-7; D is perhaps TRBD1 (5 bases). Specimen: blood. CDR3: CSVEDGHYEQYF. DNA for the CDR3: TGCAGCGTTGAAGATGGACACTACGAGCAGTACTTC.